The T cell receptor (beta chain) under discussion was sequenced for a study of CD8 T cells in ankylosing spondylitis. Study findings and constraints: About 8 highly homologous variants made up a TCR beta motif, and this motif appeared characteristic of ankylosing spondylitis blood.

TCRdb re-called the 5' RACE reads with MiXCR, one entry per CDR3 protein. The sample has 400,000 or so distinct CDR3 sequences; 25% to 30% are singletons. V lost 3 bases to trimming and J lost 1 base; unmatched junction nucleotides: 6. This CDR3 is built from 17 residues. The germline gives CDR1 KGHDR, CDR2 SFDVKD. Comments on this clonotype: Antigen specificity is unknown.

Material for sequencing was blood, either unsorted or a sorted T cell fraction (not recorded which). This receptor was obtained from a male donor with ankylosing spondylitis. This chain joins TRBV24-1 and TRBJ2-3; 10 bases fit TRBD2. The CDR3 bases are TGTGCCACCAGTGATCCTAGCGGGAGCGCGGGCACAGATACGCAGTATTTT. Translated: CATSDPSGSAGTDTQYF.